The 7 T cell receptor beta chains in this list originate from one sample, sequenced in a study of blood T cell repertoires in COVID-19. Generated by immunoSEQ multiplex PCR, the TCRdb table keeps only in-frame clones and is missing some. In the table there are roughly 28,000 clones, around 90% of which are singletons. Sequencing was performed on peripheral blood. The receptor source for this set is a human donor in a cohort sampled during active COVID-19.

The V gene is TRBV25-1, the J gene TRBJ1-1; no reliable D call. Germline assignment: CDR1 MGHDK and CDR2 SYGVNS. V lost 4 bases, J lost 0 bases, and 15 bases lay in between. CDR3 length: 16 residues. As DNA, the CDR3 is TGTGCCAGCAGTGCCCCGACTGGGAGATTGAACACTGAAGCTTTCTTT. Amino acids: CASSAPTGRLNTEAFF. The full variable domain, in which reference TRBV25-1 and TRBJ1-1 provide the parts outside the CDR3, is EADIYQTPRYLVIGTGKKITLECSQTMGHDKMYWYQQDPGMELHLIHYSYGVNSTEKGDLSSESTVSRIRTEHFPLTLESARPSHTSQYLCASSAPTGRLNTEAFFGQGTRLTVV.

This chain joins TRBV30 and TRBJ2-1; the match to TRBD2 covers 8 bases. This CDR3 has 14 amino acids. J was trimmed by 5 bases and V by 2 bases; bases with no gene match: 5. Germline assignment: CDR1 GTSNPN and CDR2 SVGIG (reference sequence). CDR3 residues: CAWSRTSRDNEQFF. The CDR3 DNA reads TGTGCCTGGAGTCGGACTAGCAGAGACAATGAGCAGTTCTTC.

The chain has TRBV18 and TRBJ1-5, with D unresolved. The CDR3 totals 15 residues. Germline V CDR1 and CDR2: KGHSH, LQKENI. V was shortened by 0 bases and J by 1 base, with 7 bases between the two germline ends. CDR3 region: CASSPPGGSNQPQHF. CDR3 coding DNA: TGTGCCAGCTCACCACCTGGCGGGAGCAATCAGCCCCAGCATTTT.

The CDR3 nucleotides are TGTGCCAGCAGCTCCATAGGCTTGGCGGGGCCTAGCACAGATACGCAGTATTTT. Translation gives CASSSIGLAGPSTDTQYF. The V and J genes are TRBV7-6 and TRBJ2-3; TRBD2 might be the D (6 bases). This CDR3 contains 18 residues. Germline values: CDR1 SGHVS, CDR2 FNYEAQ. The germline V and J ends were trimmed by 4 bases and 0 bases, with 20 bases remaining between them.

The V and J genes are TRBV11-3 and TRBJ2-1; 9 nucleotides agree with TRBD2. Germline V CDR1 and CDR2: SGHNT, YENEEA. The J segment lost 6 bases and the V segment lost 0 bases, leaving 3 bases of the junction unmatched. The CDR3 is 15 amino acids. CDR3 amino acids: CASSLDRGRANEQFF. For the CDR3, the DNA is TGTGCCAGCAGCTTAGATCGCGGGAGGGCCAATGAGCAGTTCTTC.

The gene calls are TRBV11-2 and TRBJ2-7; D is unclear. In germline, CDR1 is SGHAT, CDR2 FQNNGV. V shed 0 bases and J shed 5 bases, with 14 bases lying between them. The CDR3 runs 15 residues. The CDR3 coding sequence is TGTGCCAGCAGCTTAGAGCGAGTCCCAGGCGACGAGCAGTACTTC. It yields the protein CASSLERVPGDEQYF.

V and J are TRBV2 and TRBJ1-1, with TRBD1 matching 7 bases. The V gene end was trimmed by 5 bases and the J gene end by 6 bases; junction bases not matched to a gene: 6. CDR1 and CDR2 (germline): SNHLY, FYNNEI. The CDR3 runs 13 residues. CDR3 nucleotides: TGTGCCAGCAGTTCGGGACAGAGATCTGAAGCTTTCTTT. This codes for CASSSGQRSEAFF.